The clone carrying this TCR beta chain appeared a few times. Sequencing used immunoSEQ multiplex PCR; TCRdb keeps in-frame clones, though not all of them. The repertoire holds roughly 25,000 clones, with about 92% as singletons. The CDR3 runs to 15 residues. Germline lookup yields CDR1 MNHEY and CDR2 SVGAGI. V gave up 5 bases and J gave up 2 bases, with 13 bases separating them. The entry originates in a study of lymphopenia after photon versus proton radiotherapy. The chain employs TRBV6-5 and TRBJ1-5; D possibly corresponds to TRBD1 (6 bases). This sequence was found in a woman between 45 and 60 years old with cholangiocarcinoma. The specimen was peripheral blood, collected from a patient treated with photon-based radiotherapy. The CDR3 DNA reads TGTGCCAGCAGTCCCATTTCAGGGGGCAATCAGCCCCAGCATTTT. This translates into CASSPISGGNQPQHF.